This is a list of T cell receptor beta chains from one sample in a study of blood T cell repertoires in COVID-19. TCRdb keeps only in-frame clones here, not all; method: immunoSEQ multiplex PCR. Of tens of thousands of clones detected, 85% appear once; the ten largest clones hold 5% to 5.5%. The sequencing sample was made of peripheral blood. These receptors came from a man between 65 and 79 years old with acute or convalescent COVID-19. CDR3s include the opening cysteine and the closing phenylalanine or tryptophan. A D gene is named only where the DNA matches it firmly.

v_gene | d_gene | CDR3aa
TRBV2 | TRBD2 | CASSGPPGGSGAYQYF
TRBV11-3 | NA | CASTPGVEREAFF
TRBV6-5 | TRBD1 | CASSRDRGLYNEQFF
TRBV7-2 | NA | CASSPRAQGFKQYF
TRBV20-1 | NA | CSASPYNSPLHF
TRBV5-1 | TRBD2 | CASSPGTLAGGRAEQYF
TRBV18 | NA | CASSQLGSGADYNEQFF
TRBV6-5 | TRBD2 | CASSYPGLAGKQFF
TRBV6-5 | TRBD2 | CASSYQPSGVYNEQFF
TRBV2 | TRBD2 | CASVERGGGETQYF
TRBV5-4 | TRBD1 | CASSNPDRGGTEAFF
TRBV5-1 | NA | CASSDQGTGNTIYF
TRBV20-1 | NA | CSVSEAFF
TRBV27 | TRBD1 | CASSSPGGGSYEQYF
TRBV9 | TRBD1 | CASSDTGGSSPLHF
TRBV6-2/TRBV6-3 | TRBD1 | CASSYPGTGGNTIYF
TRBV7-9 | NA | CASSLWTVSSYEQYF
TRBV18 | TRBD1 | CASSPRTGKMNTEAFF
TRBV10-2 | TRBD2 | CASSEQAGGSETQYF
TRBV2 | NA | CASRVDTNNEQFF
TRBV18 | TRBD2 | CASSTAGLAGVHNYEQYF
TRBV6-5 | NA | CASRELLQFF
TRBV5-4 | NA | CASSLNRGLGEQYF
TRBV5-4 | NA | CASSGLSNYGYTF
TRBV3-1/TRBV3-2 | TRBD1 | CASSSQGATEAFF
TRBV6-5 | NA | CASSSPGEKLFF
TRBV4-2 | TRBD1 | CASSQVSGQARDEQFF
TRBV5-1 | NA | CASSLAASSLSNGYTF
TRBV11-2 | NA | CASSPRVVQGNQPQHF
TRBV27 | TRBD2 | CASSLFTSGGSGTQYF
TRBV28 | NA | CASSLSGRGVHQPQHF
TRBV10-1 | NA | CASSESSGFYGEQFF
TRBV6-6 | TRBD1 | CASSTGTVTEAFF
TRBV29-1 | NA | CSVLQGSAIEQYF
TRBV28 | NA | CASSLLGGAGEKLFF
TRBV18 | TRBD1 | CASSPPTGTYEQYF
TRBV7-9 | TRBD2 | CASRPLAGGHVDTQYF
TRBV5-1 | TRBD1 | CASSSGTGGSEAFF
TRBV5-1 | TRBD1 | CASSLLPGQQETQYF
TRBV24-1 | NA | CATSDSQVGKTQYF
TRBV5-6 | NA | CASSLRDNRYKKSEQYF
TRBV6-1 | NA | CASSEQQETQYF
TRBV13 | NA | CASSLRRAPDTQYF
TRBV6-5 | NA | CASSGEPNQPQHF
TRBV7-2 | TRBD2 | CASSSLLAGGEQYF
TRBV28 | TRBD1 | CASSSAGQGGSEKLFF
TRBV7-8 | TRBD2 | CASVQGSGGAYEQYF
TRBV6-1 | TRBD2 | CAGRGRSTDTQYF
TRBV6-4 | TRBD2 | CASSDSSGGDNEQFF